This record concerns one T cell receptor (beta chain) sequence. The antigen is undetermined. The entry originates in a study of Tregs in tolerant kidney transplant recipients. Mixed chimerism was transient after nonmyeloablative marrow transplants from related graft donors. Unstimulated Tregs (CD4+CD25+CD127-) and CD4+CD25- non-Tregs were sorted from PBMCs. Clones were read by immunoSEQ multiplex PCR, and TCRdb kept only the in-frame ones, dropping some. The table lists tens of thousands of clones, 90% to 95% of them singletons. Germline V gives CDR1 SGHTA, CDR2 FQGTGA. This CDR3 has 14 residues. V was shortened by 5 bases and J by 10 bases, with 18 bases between the two germline ends. Points from the study as a whole: For some patients, primers changed over time, blocking nucleotide-level comparison.

This TCR came from a human patient who received a combined kidney and bone marrow transplant. Some T cells may be graft donor cells. Here the sequenced sample was CD4+ T cells from blood (PBMCs), taken 24 months after the transplant. This rearrangement joins TRBV7-3 to TRBJ2-1, with D possibly being TRBD2 (5 bases). CDR3 DNA: TGTGCCAGCAGCGCCGGACGGGGTAGCTGGGAGCAGTTCTTC. Protein product: CASSAGRGSWEQFF.